This note documents a single T cell receptor (beta chain) sequence. This sample was included in a study of spatial heterogeneity in lung cancer. Time point denoted: sample taken at primary tumor resection. In each case, whole RNA from tumor, nontumor lung or frozen PBMC was sequenced unsorted. One entry per CDR3 protein results from TCRdb running MiXCR on the 5' RACE reads. The sample consists of 60,000 or so distinct CDR3 sequences, roughly 6.4% of them appearing once. The CDR3 runs to 14 residues. V trimming: 9 bases; J trimming: 7 bases; junction bases outside the gene matches: 9. Germline V gene lookup returns CDR1 ENHRY and CDR2 SYGVKD.

The origin of this receptor is a female donor with early-stage non-small cell lung cancer. V gene TRBV10-3 combines with J gene TRBJ1-6; 7 bases line up with TRBD1. The specimen was PBMCs, collected at surgery. The DNA for the CDR3 is TGTGCCATTTCGACGACAGGGTTAAATTCACCCCTCCACTTT. It codes for CAISTTGLNSPLHF.